This T cell receptor beta chain was identified during a study of identical twins listed by TCRdb under 2016. Turning to the overall study: To test whether fetal clonotypes persist, the study used deep sequencing on TCR alpha and beta repertoires from monozygotic twins, unrelated adults of various ages, and cord blood. To rule out contamination, the twin experiments were replicated at different times with different library preparation protocols. The investigation overall reported the following: Invariant T cells such as MAIT and iNKT could partly confound zero-insertion analyses, although diverse VJ usage argued against such confounding for most clonotypes. The excess sharing between twins in beta out-of-frame sequences was weaker because fewer shared sequences reduced the signal-to-noise ratio. Compared with coincidental sharing between unrelated individuals, out-of-frame TCR alpha sequences shared between twins had an excess of sequences with low generation probability. Abundant cord blood beta clonotypes had fewer insertions, young adult naive repertoires showed a similar but weaker trend, and memory repertoires showed no such trend. In monozygotic twins, recombination models systematically underestimated out-of-frame TCR alpha sharing, but the models matched the sharing seen between unrelated individuals. Conclusions relied on cross-sectional statistical analysis, since the same donors could not be followed over many years.

The CDR3 sequence holds 18 residues, the cysteine and phenylalanine included. The DNA shown is the 54-base CDR3, in frame from base 1. CDR1 and CDR2 are read off the germline V gene as SGHTA and FQGTGA. Trimming removed 2 bases from V and 0 bases from J; the gene matches leave 11 bases unexplained. All donors were healthy Caucasians. The twin cohort consisted of three pairs of female monozygotic twins, all aged about 18 to 29 years. Peripheral blood mononuclear cells were used as the source from which RNA for TCR libraries was isolated. Regarding this clonotype: The specificity of this receptor is unknown. No base qualities exist here, and no much larger clone lies one base off it.

Receptor libraries were prepared by 5' RACE. The sequencer was an Illumina HiSeq 2000. A universal primer binding site was introduced by template switching, and a unique molecular identifier was present in the final cDNA, enabling accurate counting of TCR cDNA molecules. Specific primers in the conserved constant-segment region were used to synthesize first-strand cDNA for TCR alpha and beta chains. To control for contamination, every cDNA library carried two barcodes: a SMART-Mk sample barcode plus Illumina barcodes. TruSeq adapter sequences, together with Illumina sample barcodes, were added in two successive PCR steps. Sequencing of the TCR alpha and beta cDNA libraries was done on the Illumina HiSeq platform using custom primers. As for the authors' bioinformatics: MiGEC processed the raw reads to extract unique molecular identifiers, while MiXCR was used to determine the CDR3 positions. Recombination models were inferred per individual with the repgenHMM and IGoR tools using an EM algorithm. The tcR package in R was used for shared clonotype analysis, with sharing normalized by the product of cloneset sizes. Out-of-frame nonproductive sequences were analyzed to study raw recombination free of thymic and clonal selection effects. TCRdb cleaned the public reads at Q25 with fastp, built clones with MiXCR and kept in-frame beta chains. When rows share a CDR3 protein, they turn into one entry using the most common DNA and genes. The V and J calls and clone size come from TCRdb's table, not from the authors' own analysis. The sample records 700,000 or so distinct CDR3 sequences, about 9.4% of which are singletons. More than 0.75% of the sample is held by the ten biggest clonotypes.

The sample was also reused in another study, on yellow fever vaccine responses in identical twins. As the second study states: The authors reported that the T cell response to vaccination in identical twins appeared partly convergent and partly personalized. The study precisely tracked vaccine-responding T cell clones in identical twins.

In this chain, TRBV7-3 is recombined with TRBJ2-3; 7 central bases correspond to TRBD1. Sequences were obtained from PBMCs. This clonotype originated in a woman between 18 and 29 years old in good health. The DNA reads as follows: TGTGCCAGCAGCTTAGGGAGCTCGGGACAGAAAAGCACAGATACGCAGTATTTT. Its product reads: CASSLGSSGQKSTDTQYF.